These 7 T cell receptor beta chains share one sample of origin, sequenced in a study of shared clonotypes between healthy human individuals. CD45RO-negative CD8 cells positively selected for CCR7 made up the naive population, which excluded terminally differentiated effector memory CD45RA+ cells. Clones were sequenced by immunoSEQ multiplex PCR, and TCRdb holds only the in-frame ones, with some missing. The sample has hundreds of thousands of clones; 90% to 95% are singletons. Sequencing was performed on naive CD8+ T cells sorted from blood. The receptors originated from a man aged 25 to 40 in good health.

The genes are TRBV4-3 and TRBJ2-7; 7 nucleotides align to TRBD2. From germline, CDR1 is LGHNA and CDR2 YSLEER. CDR3 length equals 16 residues. V gave up 0 bases and J gave up 4 bases; unmatched junction bases: 9. The CDR3, as DNA: TGCGCCAGCAGCCAAGATTACGGGGACTACGCTTACGAGCAGTACTTC. It specifies CASSQDYGDYAYEQYF.

The gene calls are TRBV10-2 and TRBJ2-7, with D possibly being TRBD2 (6 bases). This CDR3 has 15 amino acids. Trimming removed 4 bases at V and 0 bases at J, with 13 bases between. Per the germline V gene, CDR1 is WSHSY and CDR2 is SAAADI. The CDR3 reads CASSGAGGISYEQYF. As DNA, the CDR3 is TGCGCCAGCAGTGGGGCCGGAGGGATCTCCTACGAGCAGTACTTC.

The chain employs TRBV4-1 and TRBJ2-7; D ambiguous. The germline V gene encodes CDR1 MGHRA and CDR2 YSYEKL. The length of the CDR3 is 13 residues. Trimming removed 1 base from V and 5 bases from J, with 9 bases in between. This CDR3 is CASSQAGSNEQYF. The CDR3 nucleotides read TGCGCCAGCAGCCAAGCTGGCAGTAACGAGCAGTACTTC.

In this sample, this clone turned up once. The J gene is TRBJ2-2, the V gene TRBV11-2; weak D call: TRBD1 (6 bases). Trimming shortened V by 1 base and J by 2 bases, and 14 bases separated the two germline ends. This CDR3 has 17 amino acids. The germline CDR1 and CDR2 sequences are SGHAT and FQNNGV. Written as DNA, the CDR3 is TGTGCCAGCAGCTTAGTTGGCCAGGGGTATAACACCGGGGAGCTGTTTTTT. Translated: CASSLVGQGYNTGELFF. Full variable domain (remainder filled in from reference TRBV11-2 and TRBJ2-2): EAGVAQSPRYKIIEKRQSVAFWCNPISGHATLYWYQQILGQGPKLLIQFQNNGVVDDSQLPKDRFSAERLKGVDSTLKIQPAKLEDSAVYLCASSLVGQGYNTGELFFGEGSRLTVL.

CDR3 DNA sequence: TGCAGCGTCAACACCGTAGGGGAAACTTACAATGAGCAGTTCTTC. It encodes CSVNTVGETYNEQFF. J is TRBJ2-1 and V is TRBV29-1; a weak D match, TRBD1 (5 bases). CDR1 and CDR2 from the germline V gene are SQVTM and ANQGSEA. The CDR3 runs 15 residues. V lost 6 bases and J 4 bases, leaving 19 bases between the germline ends.

This chain uses TRBV29-1 with TRBJ2-7; TRBD2 agrees at 7 bases. The CDR3 loop spans 14 amino acids. The junction had 14 bases not matched to a gene; V was cut back by 6 bases and J by 6 bases. Germline V gene lookup returns CDR1 SQVTM and CDR2 ANQGSEA. The CDR3 here is CSVEHGEGRSEQYF. CDR3 nucleotide sequence: TGCAGCGTCGAACACGGGGAGGGGCGATCCGAGCAGTACTTC.

The genes are TRBV11-2 and TRBJ2-1; 7 bases are shared with TRBD2. The CDR3 has 16 residues. J was trimmed by 2 bases and V by 1 base; bases with no gene match: 5. Germline V gene sequence: CDR1 SGHAT, CDR2 FQNNGV. The CDR3 sequence is CASSLGLAAPYNEQFF. As DNA, the CDR3 is TGTGCCAGCAGCTTAGGGCTAGCGGCCCCCTACAATGAGCAGTTCTTC.